A selection of T cell receptor beta chains follows, all from one sample in a study of control samples from healthy donors and cancer patients. TCRdb's copy holds only in-frame clones and misses some; the assay was immunoSEQ multiplex PCR. Here the sample spans 95,000 to 110,000 clones, roughly 91% being singletons. The sequenced material came from PBMCs. These receptors came from a man in his sixties with lung cancer. CDR3s include the opening cysteine and the closing phenylalanine or tryptophan. The order of the fields is D gene, clone size, CDR3 length, J gene, V gene, CDR3 protein, CDR3 DNA. A D gene is named only where the DNA matches it firmly. A row's size may be missing; if present it is once, few, many or a size class.

d_call: .; clone_size: .; cdr3_length: 16; j_call: TRBJ1-2; v_call: TRBV3-1/TRBV3-2; cdr3_aa: CASSRLTGVTNYGYTF; cdr3_nt: TGTGCCAGCAGCCGCCTGACAGGAGTCACTAACTATGGCTACACCTTC
d_call: .; clone_size: .; cdr3_length: 13; j_call: TRBJ1-2; v_call: TRBV19; cdr3_aa: CASSMDPRHGYTF; cdr3_nt: TGTGCCAGTAGTATGGACCCTCGGCATGGCTACACCTTC
d_call: .; clone_size: once; cdr3_length: 14; j_call: TRBJ1-4; v_call: TRBV30; cdr3_aa: CAWTQGTLNEKLFF; cdr3_nt: TGTGCCTGGACGCAGGGGACACTTAATGAAAAACTGTTTTTT
d_call: TRBD1; clone_size: .; cdr3_length: 14; j_call: TRBJ1-4; v_call: TRBV11-2; cdr3_aa: CASSLGGQGEKLFF; cdr3_nt: TGTGCCAGCAGCTTAGGGGGACAGGGGGAAAAACTGTTTTTT
d_call: .; clone_size: few; cdr3_length: 16; j_call: TRBJ1-3; v_call: TRBV15; cdr3_aa: CATRSGTGTSGNTIYF; cdr3_nt: TGTGCCACCAGGTCCGGGACTGGGACCTCTGGAAACACCATATATTTT
d_call: TRBD2; clone_size: .; cdr3_length: 15; j_call: TRBJ2-3; v_call: TRBV9; cdr3_aa: CASSVTGGGTDTQYF; cdr3_nt: TGTGCCAGCAGCGTGACGGGGGGTGGCACAGATACGCAGTATTTT
d_call: TRBD1; clone_size: .; cdr3_length: 17; j_call: TRBJ2-3; v_call: TRBV24-1; cdr3_aa: CATSDSGQGGSGDTQYF; cdr3_nt: TGTGCCACCAGTGATTCCGGACAGGGGGGGTCCGGAGATACGCAGTATTTT
d_call: TRBD1; clone_size: once; cdr3_length: 14; j_call: TRBJ1-4; v_call: TRBV7-9; cdr3_aa: CASSEGTGHEKLFF; cdr3_nt: TGTGCCAGCAGCGAGGGGACAGGACATGAAAAACTGTTTTTT
d_call: .; clone_size: .; cdr3_length: 13; j_call: TRBJ2-1; v_call: TRBV7-9; cdr3_aa: CASRPAGDNEQFF; cdr3_nt: TGTGCCAGCAGGCCCGCAGGGGACAATGAGCAGTTCTTC
d_call: .; clone_size: .; cdr3_length: 15; j_call: TRBJ1-2; v_call: TRBV7-3; cdr3_aa: CASSPAPGTRGGYTF; cdr3_nt: TGTGCCAGCAGCCCGGCCCCGGGGACCCGGGGGGGCTACACCTTC
d_call: TRBD1; clone_size: few; cdr3_length: 17; j_call: TRBJ1-2; v_call: TRBV3-1/TRBV3-2; cdr3_aa: CASSPHYTTTGGGGYTF; cdr3_nt: TGTGCCAGCAGCCCTCACTACACTACAACAGGGGGCGGTGGCTACACCTTC
d_call: .; clone_size: .; cdr3_length: 14; j_call: TRBJ1-4; v_call: TRBV5-1; cdr3_aa: CASSLSATNEKLFF; cdr3_nt: TGCGCCAGCAGCTTGTCGGCGACTAATGAAAAACTGTTTTTT
d_call: .; clone_size: .; cdr3_length: 16; j_call: TRBJ2-6; v_call: TRBV5-8; cdr3_aa: CASSLSYSSGANVLTF; cdr3_nt: TGTGCCAGCAGCTTGTCATACAGCTCTGGGGCCAACGTCCTGACTTTC
d_call: .; clone_size: .; cdr3_length: 14; j_call: TRBJ1-4; v_call: TRBV30; cdr3_aa: CAWSVGGGKEKLFF; cdr3_nt: TGTGCCTGGAGTGTAGGAGGGGGGAAGGAAAAACTGTTTTTT
d_call: TRBD1; clone_size: .; cdr3_length: 14; j_call: TRBJ1-5; v_call: TRBV7-9; cdr3_aa: CASSLGTGVQPQHF; cdr3_nt: TGTGCCAGCAGCTTAGGGACAGGGGTGCAGCCCCAGCATTTT
d_call: TRBD1; clone_size: .; cdr3_length: 15; j_call: TRBJ1-1; v_call: TRBV18; cdr3_aa: CASSPRQGQDTEAFF; cdr3_nt: TGTGCCAGCTCACCTAGACAGGGCCAGGACACTGAAGCTTTCTTT
d_call: .; clone_size: once; cdr3_length: 13; j_call: TRBJ1-1; v_call: TRBV29-1; cdr3_aa: CSVEGGHNTEAFF; cdr3_nt: TGCAGCGTTGAAGGTGGACACAACACTGAAGCTTTCTTT
d_call: .; clone_size: .; cdr3_length: 12; j_call: TRBJ1-2; v_call: TRBV7-9; cdr3_aa: CASSLDYRGYTF; cdr3_nt: TGTGCCAGCAGCTTGGACTACAGAGGCTACACCTTC
d_call: TRBD1; clone_size: .; cdr3_length: 13; j_call: TRBJ2-5; v_call: TRBV5-4; cdr3_aa: CASSLGTAETQYF; cdr3_nt: TGTGCCAGCAGCCTCGGGACAGCAGAGACCCAGTACTTC
d_call: .; clone_size: few; cdr3_length: 13; j_call: TRBJ2-7; v_call: TRBV12-5; cdr3_aa: CASGFGQGSEQYF; cdr3_nt: TGTGCTAGTGGTTTCGGGCAGGGGAGCGAGCAGTACTTC
d_call: .; clone_size: .; cdr3_length: 16; j_call: TRBJ2-2; v_call: TRBV5-1; cdr3_aa: CASSLAASRAAGELFF; cdr3_nt: TGCGCCAGCAGCTTGGCCGCGAGCAGGGCGGCCGGGGAGCTGTTTTTT
d_call: .; clone_size: few; cdr3_length: 14; j_call: TRBJ2-7; v_call: TRBV7-9; cdr3_aa: CASSLGPELSEQYF; cdr3_nt: TGTGCCAGCAGCTTAGGTCCAGAGCTCTCCGAGCAGTACTTC
d_call: .; clone_size: .; cdr3_length: 13; j_call: TRBJ2-1; v_call: TRBV13; cdr3_aa: CASSFEQYNEQFF; cdr3_nt: TGTGCCAGCAGCTTTGAACAGTACAATGAGCAGTTCTTC
d_call: .; clone_size: .; cdr3_length: 15; j_call: TRBJ2-1; v_call: TRBV7-2; cdr3_aa: CASSQGLFEGIEQFF; cdr3_nt: TGTGCCAGCAGCCAAGGACTTTTTGAGGGAATTGAGCAGTTCTTC
d_call: TRBD1; clone_size: once; cdr3_length: 15; j_call: TRBJ2-7; v_call: TRBV27; cdr3_aa: CASSKTTGGSYEQYF; cdr3_nt: TGTGCCAGCAGTAAAACGACAGGGGGCTCCTACGAGCAGTACTTC
d_call: TRBD2; clone_size: .; cdr3_length: 16; j_call: TRBJ2-2; v_call: TRBV6-6; cdr3_aa: CASSYSWRGVTGELFF; cdr3_nt: TGTGCCAGCAGTTACTCGTGGCGGGGGGTCACCGGGGAGCTGTTTTTT
d_call: .; clone_size: .; cdr3_length: 13; j_call: TRBJ1-2; v_call: TRBV5-5; cdr3_aa: CASSSGGDYGYTF; cdr3_nt: TGTGCCAGCAGTTCGGGAGGGGACTATGGCTACACCTTC
d_call: TRBD1; clone_size: .; cdr3_length: 14; j_call: TRBJ2-2; v_call: TRBV24-1; cdr3_aa: CATRDRGNTGELFF; cdr3_nt: TGTGCCACCAGGGACAGGGGGAACACCGGGGAGCTGTTTTTT
d_call: .; clone_size: .; cdr3_length: 13; j_call: TRBJ2-3; v_call: TRBV5-1; cdr3_aa: CASSLVGPDTQYF; cdr3_nt: TGCGCCAGCAGCTTGGTGGGTCCAGATACGCAGTATTTT
d_call: .; clone_size: .; cdr3_length: 14; j_call: TRBJ1-1; v_call: TRBV7-9; cdr3_aa: CASSRVISNTEAFF; cdr3_nt: TGTGCCAGCAGCCGGGTGATATCAAACACTGAAGCTTTCTTT
d_call: .; clone_size: .; cdr3_length: 13; j_call: TRBJ2-5; v_call: TRBV2; cdr3_aa: CASSYRVGETQYF; cdr3_nt: TGTGCCAGCAGTTACAGGGTTGGAGAGACCCAGTACTTC
d_call: TRBD2; clone_size: once; cdr3_length: 15; j_call: TRBJ2-1; v_call: TRBV7-2; cdr3_aa: CASSFSSGGYNEQFF; cdr3_nt: TGTGCCAGCAGCTTTTCTAGCGGGGGATACAATGAGCAGTTCTTC
d_call: .; clone_size: .; cdr3_length: 13; j_call: TRBJ2-5; v_call: TRBV12-5; cdr3_aa: CASGSGDQETQYF; cdr3_nt: TGTGCTAGTGGTTCAGGGGATCAAGAGACCCAGTACTTC
d_call: .; clone_size: .; cdr3_length: 16; j_call: TRBJ2-1; v_call: TRBV11-3; cdr3_aa: CASSLDRGLLKNEQFF; cdr3_nt: TGTGCCAGCAGCTTAGATCGAGGACTGCTGAAGAATGAGCAGTTCTTC
d_call: .; clone_size: once; cdr3_length: 15; j_call: TRBJ2-5; v_call: TRBV3-1/TRBV3-2; cdr3_aa: CASSPDRGRGETQYF; cdr3_nt: TGTGCCAGCAGCCCCGACCGGGGGCGAGGGGAGACCCAGTACTTC
d_call: .; clone_size: .; cdr3_length: 13; j_call: TRBJ2-5; v_call: TRBV7-7; cdr3_aa: CASSRGREETQYF; cdr3_nt: TGTGCCAGCAGCCGAGGAAGGGAAGAGACCCAGTACTTC
d_call: .; clone_size: .; cdr3_length: 16; j_call: TRBJ2-1; v_call: TRBV9; cdr3_aa: CASSVPRHSSMDEQFF; cdr3_nt: TGTGCCAGCAGCGTCCCTAGACACAGTTCTATGGATGAGCAGTTCTTC
d_call: .; clone_size: .; cdr3_length: 14; j_call: TRBJ1-5; v_call: TRBV6-6; cdr3_aa: CASSVQGSNQPQHF; cdr3_nt: TGTGCCAGCAGCGTACAGGGTAGCAATCAGCCCCAGCATTTT
d_call: .; clone_size: .; cdr3_length: 13; j_call: TRBJ1-1; v_call: TRBV12-3/TRBV12-4; cdr3_aa: CASIKQGNTEAFF; cdr3_nt: TGTGCCAGCATCAAACAGGGGAACACTGAAGCTTTCTTT
d_call: .; clone_size: many; cdr3_length: 15; j_call: TRBJ2-3; v_call: TRBV4-1; cdr3_aa: CASSQVPESTDTQYF; cdr3_nt: TGCGCCAGCAGCCAAGTACCGGAGTCCACAGATACGCAGTATTTT
d_call: .; clone_size: .; cdr3_length: 19; j_call: TRBJ1-3; v_call: TRBV7-2; cdr3_aa: CASSLGLVGFGDSGNTIYF; cdr3_nt: TGTGCCAGCAGCTTAGGACTTGTTGGCTTTGGGGATTCTGGAAACACCATATATTTT
d_call: TRBD1; clone_size: .; cdr3_length: 13; j_call: TRBJ1-1; v_call: TRBV30; cdr3_aa: CAWITQGGSEAFF; cdr3_nt: TGTGCCTGGATTACCCAGGGGGGAAGTGAAGCTTTCTTT
d_call: TRBD1; clone_size: .; cdr3_length: 15; j_call: TRBJ1-3; v_call: TRBV5-1; cdr3_aa: CASSFDWTGGNTIYF; cdr3_nt: TGCGCCAGCAGCTTCGATTGGACAGGCGGAAACACCATATATTTT
d_call: .; clone_size: .; cdr3_length: 15; j_call: TRBJ2-6; v_call: TRBV5-6; cdr3_aa: CASSSRVSGANVLTF; cdr3_nt: TGTGCCAGCAGCTCCAGGGTCTCTGGGGCCAACGTCCTGACTTTC
d_call: .; clone_size: many; cdr3_length: 15; j_call: TRBJ1-1; v_call: TRBV10-1; cdr3_aa: CASSALGGVDTEAFF; cdr3_nt: TGCGCCAGCAGTGCCCTCGGGGGAGTCGACACTGAAGCTTTCTTT
d_call: TRBD2; clone_size: .; cdr3_length: 12; j_call: TRBJ2-3; v_call: TRBV10-2; cdr3_aa: CAGGLPTDTQYF; cdr3_nt: TGCGCGGGGGGGTTACCCACAGATACGCAGTATTTT
d_call: TRBD1; clone_size: .; cdr3_length: 14; j_call: TRBJ1-2; v_call: TRBV24-1; cdr3_aa: CATSDRWTGEGYTF; cdr3_nt: TGTGCCACCAGTGATCGCTGGACAGGTGAAGGCTACACCTTC
d_call: .; clone_size: few; cdr3_length: 12; j_call: TRBJ2-7; v_call: TRBV9; cdr3_aa: CASSAHGTEQYF; cdr3_nt: TGTGCCAGCAGCGCCCACGGGACCGAGCAGTACTTC
d_call: .; clone_size: .; cdr3_length: 13; j_call: TRBJ2-5; v_call: TRBV5-1; cdr3_aa: CASSLEGGETQYF; cdr3_nt: TGCGCCAGCAGCTTGGAGGGCGGAGAGACCCAGTACTTC
d_call: .; clone_size: .; cdr3_length: 13; j_call: TRBJ2-7; v_call: TRBV7-9; cdr3_aa: CASSLDSSYEQYF; cdr3_nt: TGTGCCAGCAGCTTAGACAGCTCCTACGAGCAGTACTTC
d_call: .; clone_size: .; cdr3_length: 17; j_call: TRBJ2-6; v_call: TRBV7-3; cdr3_aa: CASSLRGGPSGANVLTF; cdr3_nt: TGTGCCAGCAGCTTAAGAGGGGGGCCCTCTGGGGCCAACGTCCTGACTTTC
d_call: TRBD1; clone_size: .; cdr3_length: 18; j_call: TRBJ2-2; v_call: TRBV24-1; cdr3_aa: CATSDSRRQGANTGELFF; cdr3_nt: TGTGCCACCAGTGATTCGCGGAGACAGGGGGCAAACACCGGGGAGCTGTTTTTT
d_call: .; clone_size: .; cdr3_length: 16; j_call: TRBJ2-1; v_call: TRBV19; cdr3_aa: CASSIRGRRSYNEQFF; cdr3_nt: TGTGCCAGTAGTATCCGGGGAAGGAGGTCCTACAATGAGCAGTTCTTC
d_call: .; clone_size: .; cdr3_length: 14; j_call: TRBJ1-1; v_call: TRBV7-3; cdr3_aa: CASSLRPGNTEAFF; cdr3_nt: TGTGCCAGCAGCTTACGCCCGGGGAACACTGAAGCTTTCTTT
d_call: TRBD1; clone_size: few; cdr3_length: 13; j_call: TRBJ2-1; v_call: TRBV11-2; cdr3_aa: CASSLDQGQGEFF; cdr3_nt: TGTGCCAGCAGCTTAGATCAGGGGCAGGGGGAGTTCTTC
d_call: TRBD2; clone_size: .; cdr3_length: 17; j_call: TRBJ2-5; v_call: TRBV30; cdr3_aa: CAWPAGLAGGVQETQYF; cdr3_nt: TGTGCCTGGCCGGCGGGACTAGCGGGGGGGGTTCAAGAGACCCAGTACTTC
d_call: TRBD1; clone_size: .; cdr3_length: 14; j_call: TRBJ1-2; v_call: TRBV25-1; cdr3_aa: CASSGSGGRYGYTF; cdr3_nt: TGTGCCAGCAGTGGGTCAGGGGGTAGATATGGCTACACCTTC